These 9 T cell receptor beta chains originate from one sample sequenced in a study of blood T cells in healthy people across ages (dated by TCRdb to between 2014 and 2017). Receptors were amplified or captured by 5' RACE. Sequencing was carried out with an Illumina HiSeq 2500. A second PCR of roughly 6 to 11 cycles was run with a J-beta primer mix and a sample-barcoded 5' primer. Starting from the raw public reads, TCRdb applied fastp trimming at Q25, assembled clones with MiXCR and retained in-frame beta chains. Entries that share a CDR3 protein sequence are merged under the most common genes and DNA. The sample profile shows about 1.4 million distinct CDR3 sequences; around 55% of them were found once. 6.7% of the sample is taken by the ten largest. Sequenced input: blood. These receptors were obtained from a man aged 18 to 30 in good health.

The chain couples TRBV7-2 to TRBJ2-1, with 9 bases fitting TRBD1. Germline V gene sequence: CDR1 SGHTA, CDR2 FQGNSA. V lost 5 bases and J lost 3; bases outside the gene matches: 8. CDR3 length: 16 residues. The CDR3 bases are TGTGCCAGCAGCCGTAGAACAGGGGGCCGCTACAATGAGCAGTTCTTC. It yields the protein CASSRRTGGRYNEQFF.

This clonotype was seen a handful of times. V is TRBV6-6 and J is TRBJ1-2; 12 bases match TRBD1. In germline, CDR1 is MNHNY, CDR2 SVGAGI (reference sequence). J was trimmed by 4 bases and V by 6 bases; bases with no gene match: 6. This CDR3 is built from 15 residues. The CDR3 region is CASSSGTGGSYGYTF. For the CDR3, the DNA is TGTGCCAGCAGCTCCGGGACAGGGGGCTCCTATGGCTACACCTTC.

This clonotype was counted only a few times. This CDR3 is CASSQDSRTSGRARDEQFF. The CDR3 region has the DNA TGCGCCAGCAGCCAAGATAGCCGGACTAGCGGGAGGGCCAGAGATGAGCAGTTCTTC. This chain links TRBV4-1 with TRBJ2-1; 15 bases line up with TRBD2. Losses at the gene ends were 0 bases for V and 8 bases for J; bases not matched to a gene: 11. CDR3 length: 19 residues. Germline V gives CDR1 MGHRA, CDR2 YSYEKL.

A few counts support this clonotype. This chain uses TRBV7-9 with TRBJ1-2; tentative D call: TRBD1 (5 bases). Germline V gene data show CDR1 as SEHNR and CDR2 as FQNEAQ (reference sequence). V was clipped by 1 base and J by 8 bases, with 11 bases between them. The length of the CDR3 is 13 residues. The DNA for the CDR3 is TGTGCCAGCAGCTTAGAGGGGAGCAGAGGCTACACCTTC. The encoded protein is CASSLEGSRGYTF.

This chain joins TRBV3-1 and TRBJ2-3, with D unresolved. The germline V gene has CDR1 LGHDT and CDR2 YNNKEL (reference sequence). The CDR3 has 12 residues. V lost 3 bases and J lost 7, with 8 bases in between. The DNA of the CDR3 is TGTGCCAGCAGCCAGGCAAAGCATACGCAGTATTTT. Translated: CASSQAKHTQYF.

This chain uses TRBV4-3 with TRBJ2-5; the D gene could be TRBD1 or TRBD2 (6 bases each). CDR1 LGHNA and CDR2 YSLEER come from the germline V gene. V dropped 4 bases and J dropped 2 bases, with 14 bases sitting between them. The CDR3 runs 15 residues. The CDR3: CASSPRGAMQETQYF. The CDR3 nucleotides read TGCGCCAGCAGCCCAAGGGGGGCAATGCAAGAGACCCAGTACTTC.

The chain carries TRBV29-1 and TRBJ2-7; D remains ambiguous. Germline V gives CDR1 SQVTM, CDR2 ANQGSEA. The CDR3 contains 13 residues. V lost 4 bases, J lost 4 bases, and 14 bases lay in between. DNA of the CDR3: TGCAGCGTTGGGACGCCCGGGTCTTACGAGCAGTACTTC. Its translation is CSVGTPGSYEQYF.

This chain connects TRBV29-1 to TRBJ2-5, with 11 bases lining up with TRBD2. This CDR3 contains 15 residues. Germline V gene data show CDR1 as SQVTM and CDR2 as ANQGSEA. The trim removed 3 bases at V and 3 bases at J, leaving 6 bases unmatched. In DNA form, the CDR3 reads TGCAGCGTTGAGTGGACTAGCGGGCCGGAAGAGACCCAGTACTTC. It specifies CSVEWTSGPEETQYF.

This chain connects TRBV6-2 or TRBV6-3 to TRBJ1-1, with a tentative D call TRBD1 (5 bases). Deletions cut 5 bases from V and 5 bases from J, with 18 bases between. In germline, CDR1 is MNHEY, CDR2 SVGEGT. This CDR3 has 15 residues. CDR3 sequence (DNA): TGTGCCAGCAGTCCGACCGGGACCCAGAGGACTGAAGCTTTCTTT. Translation: CASSPTGTQRTEAFF.